These 27 T cell receptor beta chains originate from one sample sequenced in a study of blood T cells in healthy people across ages. A J-beta primer mix and a sample-barcoded 5' primer were used in a second PCR of roughly 7 to 12 cycles. TCRdb analysed the 5' RACE reads with MiXCR anew, one entry per CDR3 protein. The data contain about 2 million distinct CDR3 sequences, approximately 50% of them singletons. Sequencing was performed on blood. Every receptor here comes from a woman aged 40 to 50 in good health.

The chain carries TRBV29-1 and TRBJ2-1, with D hard to call. The CDR3 has 16 residues. CDR1 and CDR2 (germline): SQVTM, ANQGSEA. Trimming removed 8 bases from V and 0 bases from J, with 20 bases in between. CDR3 nucleotides: TGCAGCTCCCAGCTGAATAACCCGCTCTCCTACAATGAGCAGTTCTTC. It translates to CSSQLNNPLSYNEQFF.

The rearrangement links TRBV5-1 to TRBJ2-1, with TRBD2 matching over 10 bases. This CDR3 is built from 15 residues. Trimming at V came to 4 bases and at J to 5 bases, leaving 6 bases not matched to a gene. Germline CDR1 and CDR2: SGHRS and YFSETQ. CDR3 coding DNA: TGCGCCAGCAGCGCCACTAGCGGGGTAAACAATGAGCAGTTCTTC. Protein: CASSATSGVNNEQFF.

This chain links TRBV28 with TRBJ1-3, with 8 bases that match TRBD1. This CDR3 comprises 16 residues. Losses at the gene ends were 5 bases for V and 0 bases for J; bases not matched to a gene: 6. In germline, CDR1 is MDHEN, CDR2 SYDVKM. In DNA, the CDR3 is TGTGCCAGCAGTACACCCGGGACAGGCTCTGGAAACACCATATATTTT. Its protein is CASSTPGTGSGNTIYF.

On this clonotype: The junction shows a germline mismatch at one end, possibly a read error. The CDR3 DNA reads as TGTGCCAGCAGCCAAGTTACATTAGGGACTAGCGGCCAAGATACCCAGTACTTC. Translated: CASSQVTLGTSGQDTQYF. The chain has TRBV4-2 and TRBJ2-5; TRBD2 matches at 11 bases. This CDR3 contains 18 residues. Germline loops: CDR1 LGHNA, CDR2 YNFKEQ.

This rearrangement joins TRBV7-6 to TRBJ1-2, with no clear D. V dropped 1 base and J dropped 4 bases, with 13 bases sitting between them. The CDR3 contains 15 residues. The germline CDR1 and CDR2 sequences are SGHVS and FNYEAQ. The CDR3 DNA reads TGTGCCAGCAGCTTAGTCTCCTCCGCCGCCTATGGCTACACCTTC. Amino acids: CASSLVSSAAYGYTF.

CDR3 bases: TGTGCCAGCGCAGCGCCGGGACAGGGGAACTATGGCTACACCTTC. This gives the protein CASAAPGQGNYGYTF. The chain combines TRBV27 with TRBJ1-2, with 10 bases lining up with TRBD1. Germline V lookup: CDR1 MNHEY, CDR2 SMNVEV (reference sequence). CDR3 length: 15 amino acids. Trimming took 8 bases from V and 2 from J; bases not matched to a gene: 8.

The sample holds one count of this clonotype. The V and J genes are TRBV2 and TRBJ2-1; 9 nucleotides match TRBD2. V lost 10 bases to trimming and J lost 2 bases; unmatched junction nucleotides: 9. The germline V gene has CDR1 SNHLY and CDR2 FYNNEI. CDR3 length equals 15 residues. The CDR3 DNA sequence: TGTGCCACCCGGCCCGGACTAGCGACCTACAATGAGCAGTTCTTC. Its translation: CATRPGLATYNEQFF.

This chain links TRBV2 with TRBJ1-1; TRBD1 is a possible D gene (6 bases). The V end was cut by 7 bases, the J end by 0 bases, with 21 bases between. Germline loops: CDR1 SNHLY, CDR2 FYNNEI. CDR3 length equals 17 residues. The CDR3 coding sequence is TGTGCCAGCACGAAGTCAGGACAGCGATTAATGAACACTGAAGCTTTCTTT. Translating gives CASTKSGQRLMNTEAFF. The whole variable domain, remainder taken from reference TRBV2 and TRBJ1-1, is EPEVTQTPSHQVTQMGQEVILRCVPISNHLYFYWYRQILGQKVEFLVSFYNNEISEKSEIFDDQFSVERPDGSNFTLKIRSTKLEDSAMYFCASTKSGQRLMNTEAFFGQGTRLTVV.

Only one count was recorded for this clonotype. One base away lies a much larger clone, so this may be a sequencing read error. This chain links TRBV20-1 with TRBJ1-4; 8 bases agree with TRBD1. CDR1 is DFQATT, CDR2 SNEGSKA, per germline (reference sequence). There are 17 residues in the CDR3. CDR3 in DNA: TGCGGTGCTAGGCCGACAGGGGCGATCTTAACTAATGAAAAACTGTTTTTT. This encodes CGARPTGAILTNEKLFF.

V and J are TRBV29-1 and TRBJ1-2; D might be TRBD1 (5 bases). Trimming removed 4 bases from V and 4 bases from J, with 16 bases in between. This CDR3 has 14 amino acids. Germline V lookup: CDR1 SQVTM, CDR2 ANQGSEA. CDR3 residues: CSVVLSGQGYGYTF. CDR3 in DNA: TGCAGCGTTGTTTTGTCAGGGCAAGGCTATGGCTACACCTTC.

The chain carries TRBV5-1 and TRBJ2-3; no clear D gene. Per germline, CDR1 SGHRS and CDR2 YFSETQ. V was clipped by 0 bases and J by 6 bases, with 11 bases between them. This CDR3 is built from 14 residues. CDR3 sequence: CASSLGRSEDTQYF. Written as DNA, the CDR3 is TGCGCCAGCAGCTTGGGACGTTCGGAGGATACGCAGTATTTT. Full variable domain (rest looked up from reference TRBV5-1 and TRBJ2-3): KAGVTQTPRYLIKTRGQQVTLSCSPISGHRSVSWYQQTPGQGLQFLFEYFSETQRNKGNFPGRFSGRQFSNSRSEMNVSTLELGDSALYLCASSLGRSEDTQYFGPGTRLTVL.

V gene TRBV15 combines with J gene TRBJ1-5, with D perhaps matching TRBD1 (6 bases). V shed 3 bases and J shed 4 bases, with 16 bases lying between them. CDR3 length equals 16 residues. The germline gives CDR1 LNHNV, CDR2 YYDKDF (reference sequence). CDR3 in amino acids: CATSSVGTLRNQPQHF. DNA of the CDR3: TGTGCCACCAGCAGCGTAGGGACACTTCGGAATCAGCCCCAGCATTTT.

This clonotype was recorded only once. This chain joins TRBV6-2 or TRBV6-3 and TRBJ1-2; D is unclear. From germline, CDR1 is MNHEY and CDR2 SVGEGT. Trimming shortened V by 6 bases and J by 8 bases, and 13 bases separated the two germline ends. The CDR3 loop spans 12 amino acids. CDR3 sequence reads: CASSEARGGYTF. Written as DNA, the CDR3 is TGTGCCAGCAGCGAGGCCAGAGGAGGCTACACCTTC.

This rearrangement joins TRBV5-1 to TRBJ1-5, with a tentative D call TRBD1 (5 bases). Germline CDR1 and CDR2: SGHRS and YFSETQ. The V end lost 1 base, the J end lost 5 bases, and 13 bases lay between the germline ends. The CDR3 loop spans 15 amino acids. The CDR3 coding sequence is TGCGCCAGCAGCTTGTCCGGGCAGGGAGATCAGCCCCAGCATTTT. It encodes CASSLSGQGDQPQHF. Using reference TRBV5-1 and TRBJ1-5 for the parts outside the CDR3, the full variable domain is KAGVTQTPRYLIKTRGQQVTLSCSPISGHRSVSWYQQTPGQGLQFLFEYFSETQRNKGNFPGRFSGRQFSNSRSEMNVSTLELGDSALYLCASSLSGQGDQPQHFGDGTRLSIL.

The chain employs TRBV29-1 and TRBJ2-5; D is perhaps TRBD2 (5 bases). This CDR3 contains 14 residues. V gave up 0 bases and J gave up 0 bases, with 8 bases separating them. Germline V gene sequence: CDR1 SQVTM, CDR2 ANQGSEA. CDR3 region: CSVEEGGYQETQYF. CDR3 in DNA: TGCAGCGTTGAAGAAGGAGGTTACCAAGAGACCCAGTACTTC.

V is TRBV25-1 and J is TRBJ2-1; no clear D. Germline V CDR1 and CDR2: MGHDK, SYGVNS. V was clipped by 2 bases and J by 7 bases, with 9 bases between them. There are 13 residues in the CDR3. CDR3 sequence: CASSEGGRNEQFF. CDR3 DNA sequence: TGTGCCAGCAGTGAAGGTGGACGGAATGAGCAGTTCTTC.

V usage is TRBV19 and J usage is TRBJ2-3; TRBD1 agrees at 7 bases. With 6 bases clipped from V and 13 bases from J, the junction kept 7 bases outside the gene matches. The germline gives CDR1 LNHDA, CDR2 SQIVND (reference sequence). CDR3 size: 11 residues. This CDR3 reads CASRSGTAKYF. The CDR3 nucleotides are TGTGCCAGTAGGTCCGGGACAGCAAAGTATTTT.

The sample holds a few counts of this clonotype. The CDR3 is CASSLVSPLNEQFF. CDR3 nucleotides: TGTGCCAGCAGCTTAGTCTCCCCACTCAATGAGCAGTTCTTC. The chain employs TRBV7-2 and TRBJ2-1; D gene ambiguous. There are 14 residues in the CDR3. Trimming took off 1 base at V and 6 bases at J, with 10 bases between the two ends. Germline V gene sequence: CDR1 SGHTA, CDR2 FQGNSA.

V is TRBV12-3 or TRBV12-4 and J is TRBJ1-2, with TRBD1 matching over 7 bases. Trimming removed 5 bases from V and 2 bases from J; junction bases left unmatched: 14. The CDR3 is 17 residues long. CDR3 in DNA: TGTGCCAGCAGTCCTCAATCCAGACAGGGATCAAACTATGGCTACACCTTC. Translated: CASSPQSRQGSNYGYTF.

The rearrangement uses TRBV6-6 and TRBJ2-1, with D maybe TRBD2 (7 bases). Germline V lookup: CDR1 MNHNY, CDR2 SVGAGI (reference sequence). V gave up 4 bases and J gave up 7 bases, with 17 bases separating them. The CDR3 extends over 15 amino acids. The CDR3: CASSWGGPIGNEQFF. For the CDR3, the DNA is TGTGCCAGCAGTTGGGGGGGGCCTATCGGAAATGAGCAGTTCTTC.

V and J are TRBV2 and TRBJ2-6, with D uncertain. Germline CDR1 and CDR2: SNHLY and FYNNEI. Trimming stripped 6 bases from V and 1 base from J, with 10 bases between. CDR3 length: 15 amino acids. CDR3 coding DNA: TGTGCCAGCAGCGTCATCCTTTCTGGGGCCAACGTCCTGACTTTC. Its translation is CASSVILSGANVLTF.

In its sample, this clonotype was seen a few times. The chain has TRBV7-9 and TRBJ2-3; TRBD2 agrees at 12 bases. V shed 5 bases, J shed 6 bases, and the junction held 6 bases outside the gene matches. Germline V gene sequence: CDR1 SEHNR, CDR2 FQNEAQ (reference sequence). The CDR3 loop spans 15 amino acids. In DNA, the CDR3 is TGTGCCAGCAGCCCGCTAGCGGGGGGGGTTGATACGCAGTATTTT. Its protein is CASSPLAGGVDTQYF.

This clonotype has only a few counts. J is TRBJ2-3 and V is TRBV6-5; D might be TRBD1 or TRBD2, each matching 5 bases. The germline V and J ends were trimmed by 2 bases and 4 bases, with 16 bases remaining between them. The CDR3 length is 16 residues. CDR1 is MNHEY and CDR2 is SVGAGI in the germline V gene. This CDR3 is CASSYRDGRTPDTQYF. CDR3 DNA sequence: TGTGCCAGCAGTTACCGGGACGGGCGGACCCCAGATACGCAGTATTTT.

The chain recombines TRBV4-3 with TRBJ2-5; TRBD2 agrees at 7 bases. This CDR3 has 16 residues. V dropped 2 bases and J dropped 5; count of bases not matched to a gene: 11. CDR1 and CDR2 from the germline V gene are LGHNA and YSLEER. CDR3 coding DNA: TGCGCCAGCAGCCAAAGTACGGGTGTCGGGGGGGAGACCCAGTACTTC. Translation gives CASSQSTGVGGETQYF.

The chain joins TRBV6-5 to TRBJ2-6, with unresolved D. The CDR3 spans 15 residues. The germline V gene has CDR1 MNHEY and CDR2 SVGAGI. Trimming took 8 bases from V and 0 from J, leaving 11 bases between them. Written as DNA, the CDR3 is TGTGCCAGCCAACCAGATCGCTCTGGGGCCAACGTCCTGACTTTC. Protein product: CASQPDRSGANVLTF.

This clonotype showed up just a few times. The V gene is TRBV10-3, the J gene TRBJ2-1; a weak D match, TRBD2 (5 bases). CDR1 and CDR2 (germline): ENHRY, SYGVKD. Between the trimmed V and J ends, which lost 6 bases and 7 bases, there was a span of 10 bases. CDR3 length: 12 residues. The CDR3 region is CAISLRENEQFF. The CDR3 DNA reads TGTGCCATCAGCCTCCGGGAAAATGAGCAGTTCTTC.

A few counts support this clonotype. CDR3 sequence: CASSSVSWEQYF. The CDR3 region has the DNA TGTGCCAGCAGCTCCGTCAGTTGGGAGCAGTACTTC. V and J are TRBV7-9 and TRBJ2-5; tentatively, D is TRBD2 (5 bases). V was clipped by 4 bases and J by 11 bases, with 14 bases between them. The CDR3 runs to 12 residues. The germline CDR1 and CDR2 sequences are SEHNR and FQNEAQ (reference sequence).